These 5 T cell receptor beta chains were sequenced from one sample in a study of blood T cell repertoires in COVID-19. Produced via immunoSEQ multiplex PCR; TCRdb's table is partial and in-frame only. The table includes tens of thousands of clones, just under 85% detected once. The sequenced material came from peripheral blood. Receptors originate from a human donor in a cohort sampled during active COVID-19.

The rearrangement uses TRBV6-5 and TRBJ2-7; D ambiguous. Germline loops: CDR1 MNHEY, CDR2 SVGAGI. V lost 2 bases and J 2 bases, leaving 16 bases between the germline ends. The length of the CDR3 is 16 residues. The CDR3 DNA reads as TGTGCCAGCAGTTACCCAGATCTGGGCAGCACCTACGAGCAGTACTTC. As protein: CASSYPDLGSTYEQYF.

V gene TRBV4-3 combines with J gene TRBJ1-5; D ambiguous. This CDR3 has 14 amino acids. The germline V gene has CDR1 LGHNA and CDR2 YSLEER. Trimming cost V 3 bases and J 0 bases, with 6 bases left between them. Here the CDR3 DNA reads TGCGCCAGCAGCCAGGAGATTAGCAATCAGCCCCAGCATTTT. Encoded protein: CASSQEISNQPQHF.

The chain combines TRBV5-4 with TRBJ1-1; D is undetermined. V was clipped by 0 bases and J by 6 bases, with 6 bases between them. The CDR3 extends over 12 amino acids. Germline CDR1 SGHNT, CDR2 YYREEE (reference sequence). The CDR3 DNA reads TGTGCCAGCAGCTTGGGGAGCGCTGAAGCTTTCTTT. Protein product: CASSLGSAEAFF.

This sequence joins TRBV19 and TRBJ1-2; no clear D. Trimming left V 1 base short and J 7 bases short, with 16 bases between. Germline loops: CDR1 LNHDA, CDR2 SQIVND (reference sequence). The CDR3 is made up of 15 amino acids. The CDR3 nucleotides are TGTGCCAGTAGTATAGGATCCCAGAGATGGAGTGGCTACACCTTC. Amino acids: CASSIGSQRWSGYTF.

The rearrangement joins TRBV4-1 to TRBJ1-6; no definite D call. V lost 5 bases to trimming and J lost 0 bases, with 8 bases between them. The germline V gene encodes CDR1 MGHRA and CDR2 YSYEKL. The CDR3 runs 15 residues. The CDR3 DNA reads TGCGCCAGCAGCTTATCGAGCTCCTATAATTCACCCCTCCACTTT. As protein: CASSLSSSYNSPLHF.